This TCR beta chain was captured by sequencing in a study of vaccination and CD4 T cells after COVID-19. A note on this clonotype: Its specificity is not known.

CDR1 MNHNS and CDR2 SASEGT come from the germline V gene. This CDR3 has 14 residues. Trimming removed 7 bases from V and 12 bases from J; junction bases left unmatched: 11. Sequencing of the DNA from cultured CD4+ T cells was carried out with the Oncomine TCR Beta short-read assay. Via MiXCR, TCRdb re-called the PCR reads, giving one row per CDR3 protein. Here the sample spans some 18,000 distinct CDR3 sequences, approximately 50% being singletons. This sample's treatment: approximately 11-day PBMC culture with coronavirus spike peptide pools or control peptides (ViraFEST assay). The TCR comes from a human donor who had recovered from COVID-19. The chain is built from TRBV6-1 and TRBJ1-4; 10 bases match TRBD1. The sample consisted of CD4+ T cells from blood, cultured in vitro, taken before SARS-CoV-2 vaccination. In DNA form, the CDR3 reads TGTGCCAGCACTCCGGGACAGGGGCCCGAGGAACTGTTTTTT. Translating it yields CASTPGQGPEELFF.